The sequence of this T cell receptor beta chain was determined in a study of Ad26.COV2.S vaccination and SARS-CoV-2 variants. The overall study: COV1001, an Ad26.COV2.S trial, supplied this vaccine-arm donor.

Treatment of the sample: roughly 18 received Ad26.COV2.S at low or high dose, single or two shots; about five received placebo; per-sample allocation not given. Collection of the samples took place on day 63 after the first injection of vaccine or placebo. Donation was by an adult aged 18-55 years who was in Boston. Between the trimmed V and J ends, which lost 5 bases and 5 bases, there was a span of 18 bases. Germline V CDR1 and CDR2: KGHSH, LQKENI. The CDR3 is 16 residues long. General observations from the study: Greater spike-specific TCR breadth was seen in vaccine recipients than in placebo recipients. After vaccination, substantial breadth of spike-specific CD8+ and CD4+ responses was reported.

A note on this clone: No antigen is known for it.

Generated by immunoSEQ multiplex PCR, the TCRdb table keeps only in-frame clones and is missing some. The sample yields approximately 360,000 clones, roughly four fifths seen once. The sequence was collected from a person between 18 and 65 years old who received the Ad26.COV2.S COVID-19 vaccine or a placebo. Sample: peripheral blood, taken in a trial of Ad26.COV2.S vaccine versus placebo. V is TRBV18 and J is TRBJ2-2; D is possibly TRBD2 (6 bases). CDR3 bases: TGTGCCAGCTCAGAAACTAGCCGCCTGTTAACCGGGGAGCTGTTTTTT. Its protein product is CASSETSRLLTGELFF.